These T cell receptor beta chains were read from a single sample in a study of T cell responses to AZD1222 COVID-19 vaccine. Assay used: immunoSEQ multiplex PCR; TCRdb lists only in-frame clones, some missing. The sample comprises 95,000 to 130,000 clones, approximately 86% of which are singletons, and 8% to 10% rests with the top ten. The material was peripheral blood, obtained on day 0 of AZD1222 vaccination. Source of these receptors: an adult in good health. Both conserved end residues are part of each CDR3. The D gene is left open where the match is weak. The listing skips clone size in some rows; elsewhere it reads once, few, many or a size class.

V gene	clone size	D gene	J gene	CDR3 protein	CDR3 DNA
TRBV6-5	NA	NA	TRBJ2-3	CASSYSGGTDTQYF	TGTGCCAGCAGTTACTCCGGCGGCACAGATACGCAGTATTTT
TRBV4-2	NA	NA	TRBJ1-1	CASSQGENTEAFF	TGTGCCAGCAGCCAGGGGGAGAACACTGAAGCTTTCTTT
TRBV6-2/TRBV6-3	once	TRBD2	TRBJ2-2	CASSDGVYLAGTNTGELFF	TGTGCCAGCAGTGACGGGGTGTATCTAGCGGGGACGAACACCGGGGAGCTGTTTTTT
TRBV21-1	NA	NA	TRBJ1-1	CASSIEANTEAFF	TGTGCCAGCAGCATTGAGGCGAACACTGAAGCTTTCTTT
TRBV27	NA	TRBD2	TRBJ2-1	CASSPGLAWYNEQFF	TGTGCCAGCAGTCCAGGACTAGCATGGTACAATGAGCAGTTCTTC
TRBV9	NA	NA	TRBJ2-2	CASSVEGELFF	TGTGCCAGCAGCGTAGAAGGGGAGCTGTTTTTT
TRBV6-5	NA	NA	TRBJ2-2	CASSYGRVNTGELFF	TGTGCCAGCAGTTACGGCAGGGTGAACACCGGGGAGCTGTTTTTT
TRBV2	NA	NA	TRBJ2-1	CASSVPPGRIGTNEQFF	TGTGCCAGCAGCGTTCCTCCCGGCCGAATCGGGACTAATGAGCAGTTCTTC
TRBV7-3	NA	NA	TRBJ2-1	CASSRGDLTYNEQFF	TGTGCCAGCAGCCGTGGGGACTTAACCTACAATGAGCAGTTCTTC
TRBV18	NA	NA	TRBJ2-1	CASSPSGVHYNEQFF	TGTGCCAGCTCACCATCGGGAGTCCATTACAATGAGCAGTTCTTC
TRBV7-2	NA	NA	TRBJ2-7	CASSLKTNYEQYF	TGTGCCAGCAGCTTGAAGACAAACTACGAGCAGTACTTC
TRBV24-1	once	NA	TRBJ2-5	CATSGGGRTQYF	TGTGCCACCAGTGGAGGGGGGAGGACCCAGTACTTC
TRBV28	NA	TRBD1	TRBJ1-2	CASSSGTEGYTF	TGTGCCAGCAGTTCGGGGACAGAGGGCTACACCTTC
TRBV5-1	NA	NA	TRBJ2-1	CASSREGNEQFF	TGCGCCAGCAGTAGGGAAGGCAATGAGCAGTTCTTC
TRBV2	NA	NA	TRBJ2-1	CASSPGPPQEFF	TGTGCCAGCAGCCCCGGGCCCCCTCAAGAGTTCTTC
TRBV5-5	NA	NA	TRBJ1-1	CASSWGQRVDTEAFF	TGTGCCAGCAGCTGGGGGCAGCGGGTGGACACTGAAGCTTTCTTT
TRBV3-1/TRBV3-2	NA	NA	TRBJ1-2	CASSQEWNGYTF	TGTGCCAGCAGCCAAGAGTGGAATGGCTACACCTTC
TRBV14	few	TRBD1	TRBJ2-2	CASSRTGLITGELFF	TGTGCCAGCAGCCGGACAGGGTTGATTACCGGGGAGCTGTTTTTT
TRBV12-3/TRBV12-4	NA	NA	TRBJ1-2	CASGQTYGYTF	TGTGCCAGCGGGCAGACCTATGGCTACACCTTC
TRBV5-1	NA	NA	TRBJ2-2	CASSPRSGNTGELFF	TGCGCCAGCAGCCCCAGGAGCGGGAACACCGGGGAGCTGTTTTTT
TRBV5-1	NA	TRBD1	TRBJ1-6	CASSLGGTGSSPLHF	TGCGCCAGCAGCTTGGGGGGGACAGGGAGTTCACCCCTCCACTTT
TRBV24-1	NA	TRBD1	TRBJ2-1	CATSDAGTGGGDSQFF	TGTGCCACCAGTGACGCCGGGACAGGGGGCGGAGATTCGCAGTTCTTC
TRBV4-1	NA	NA	TRBJ1-5	CASSPGGGGLFGNQPQHF	TGCGCCAGCAGCCCCGGAGGGGGGGGGCTGTTTGGCAATCAGCCCCAGCATTTT
TRBV7-2	NA	NA	TRBJ1-1	CASSLAGRGFTEAFF	TGTGCCAGCAGCTTAGCGGGGAGGGGGTTCACTGAAGCTTTCTTT
TRBV30	NA	NA	TRBJ2-1	CAWGAPSAYSYNEQFF	TGTGCCTGGGGGGCGCCTAGCGCTTACTCCTACAATGAGCAGTTCTTC
TRBV7-2	NA	NA	TRBJ1-3	CASSPDQGRRHSGNTIYF	TGTGCCAGCAGCCCGGACCAGGGACGGCGACACTCTGGAAACACCATATATTTT
TRBV5-5	NA	TRBD2	TRBJ2-7	CASSLGSGRGTYEQYF	TGTGCCAGCAGCTTGGGCAGCGGGAGGGGGACCTACGAGCAGTACTTC
TRBV7-2	NA	NA	TRBJ1-2	CASSLWDGYTF	TGTGCCAGCAGCTTATGGGATGGCTACACCTTC
TRBV27	NA	TRBD1	TRBJ2-7	CASTSRGRSYEQYF	TGTGCCAGCACCTCCAGGGGGCGGTCCTACGAGCAGTACTTC
TRBV6-1	NA	NA	TRBJ1-2	CASSEGGGYGYTF	TGTGCCAGCAGTGAGGGAGGTGGCTATGGCTACACCTTC
TRBV6-5	once	NA	TRBJ2-5	CASSYGGPSETQYF	TGTGCCAGCAGTTACGGCGGGCCGAGTGAGACCCAGTACTTC
TRBV6-5	NA	NA	TRBJ2-3	CASSLSAQTDTQYF	TGTGCCAGCAGCCTGTCGGCACAAACAGATACGCAGTATTTT
TRBV5-1	NA	NA	TRBJ1-1	CASSLGSLNTEAFF	TGCGCCAGCAGCTTGGGCAGCTTGAACACTGAAGCTTTCTTT
TRBV6-5	once	TRBD1	TRBJ1-5	CASRQGNRGNQPQHF	TGTGCCAGCAGACAGGGGAATAGGGGCAATCAGCCCCAGCATTTT
TRBV19	NA	TRBD1	TRBJ1-4	CASSFRDRGNIAEKLFF	TGTGCCAGTAGTTTCCGGGACAGGGGAAACATCGCGGAAAAACTGTTTTTT
TRBV28	NA	TRBD2	TRBJ2-7	CASTSSGLAGTYEQYF	TGTGCCAGCACCTCATCGGGACTAGCGGGGACCTACGAGCAGTACTTC
TRBV5-1	NA	TRBD1	TRBJ1-5	CASSPLRGQGQQPQHF	TGCGCCAGCAGCCCGCTGAGGGGACAGGGTCAACAGCCCCAGCATTTT
TRBV28	NA	TRBD1	TRBJ1-5	CASIRRDRGPQPQHF	TGTGCCAGTATAAGACGGGACAGGGGGCCTCAGCCCCAGCATTTT
TRBV7-2	NA	NA	TRBJ1-4	CASSFSGRVVNEKLFF	TGTGCCAGCAGCTTTAGCGGCAGGGTAGTGAATGAAAAACTGTTTTTT
TRBV19	NA	NA	TRBJ1-1	CASSMETGTYDTEAFF	TGTGCCAGTAGTATGGAAACCGGGACATACGACACTGAAGCTTTCTTT
TRBV14	NA	TRBD2	TRBJ2-3	CASSQEPGLAGRTQYF	TGTGCCAGCAGCCAAGAGCCGGGACTAGCGGGCCGTACGCAGTATTTT
TRBV7-3	few	NA	TRBJ2-6	CASSLSVQGRAGANVLTF	TGTGCCAGCAGCTTATCGGTCCAGGGGCGGGCTGGGGCCAACGTCCTGACTTTC
TRBV5-1	NA	NA	TRBJ1-2	CASSIEQGYGYTF	TGCGCCAGCAGCATCGAACAGGGCTATGGCTACACCTTC
TRBV7-8	NA	TRBD2	TRBJ2-1	CASSSRRLRPGLALNEQFF	TGTGCCAGCAGCTCCCGACGGCTTCGCCCGGGACTAGCGCTCAATGAGCAGTTCTTC
TRBV13	NA	NA	TRBJ2-7	CASSLGGNYEQYF	TGTGCCAGCAGCTTAGGAGGGAACTACGAGCAGTACTTC
TRBV5-1	NA	TRBD2	TRBJ2-5	CASSPPGLAGLQETQYF	TGCGCCAGCAGCCCGCCGGGACTAGCGGGACTCCAAGAGACCCAGTACTTC
TRBV11-3	NA	NA	TRBJ2-1	CASSLRAGLVNEQFF	TGTGCCAGCAGCTTAAGGGCAGGGCTCGTTAATGAGCAGTTCTTC
TRBV27	NA	NA	TRBJ1-4	CASRFRQAGNEKLFF	TGTGCCAGCAGGTTCCGACAGGCTGGTAATGAAAAACTGTTTTTT
TRBV6-5	NA	NA	TRBJ1-6	CASSYSRPGKSSPLHF	TGTGCCAGCAGTTACTCCCGGCCAGGAAAAAGTTCACCCCTCCACTTT
TRBV6-5	NA	NA	TRBJ1-2	CASLGGGGYGYTF	TGTGCCAGCTTAGGGGGAGGAGGTTATGGCTACACCTTC
TRBV7-3	NA	NA	TRBJ2-1	CASSSGSYNEQFF	TGTGCCAGCAGCAGCGGCTCCTACAATGAGCAGTTCTTC